This TCR beta chain was sequenced in a study of tumor-infiltrating lymphocytes in primary liver carcinoma. General study points: Pairs comparing tumor with adjacent tissue or blood overlapped less than pairs drawn from tumor regions.

The roughly 20-34 mg bulk tissue piece was not sorted before simultaneous RNA and DNA extraction. Researchers generated TCR beta cDNA from 500 to 600 ng of total RNA, relying on a constant-region primer. Modified slightly, ARM-PCR produced TCR beta libraries over three nested multiplex PCR rounds. For approximately 10 cycles apiece, the opening two PCR rounds ran with TRBV1-TRBV30 forward primers and a C-beta reverse primer. TCRdb processed the multiplex PCR reads anew with MiXCR; each CDR3 protein has one entry. Of more than 90,000 distinct CDR3 sequences listed, about 62% are singletons. V trimming: 2 bases; J trimming: 8 bases; junction bases outside the gene matches: 9. The CDR3 length is 15 residues. CDR1 and CDR2 (germline): SGHAT, FQNNGV. Worth noting for this clonotype: The antigen is unknown.

The sequenced sample consisted of liver tumor tissue from sampling region 2. Subset here: tumor region T2, inferior pole. The chain couples TRBV11-2 to TRBJ2-1, with TRBD2 identical over 7 bases. This clonotype originated in a woman aged 60-70 years with primary liver carcinoma and hepatitis B virus infection. The CDR3 sequence: CASSLKLAAYYEQFF. As DNA, the CDR3 is TGTGCCAGCAGCTTAAAGCTAGCGGCATACTATGAGCAGTTCTTC.